This T cell receptor (beta chain) was identified during a study of T-cell memory formation after mild COVID-19. Study results and limitations: Some responding clones appeared in pre-infection memory, suggesting cross-reactive memory joined.

The germline V and J ends were trimmed by 1 base and 2 bases, with 8 bases remaining between them. The germline gives CDR1 MGHRA, CDR2 YSYEKL. The CDR3 is made up of 14 amino acids. TCRdb itself ran the 5' RACE reads through MiXCR, one entry per CDR3 protein. The top ten clones hold 20% to 25% of a sample with a few hundred thousand distinct CDR3 sequences, 16% of them seen once. Regarding this clonotype: What it binds is unknown.

The chain recombines TRBV4-1 with TRBJ1-1, with D tentatively TRBD1 (5 bases). This clonotype was sampled from a man aged 18 to 30 who had mild COVID-19 (a few samples of this study predate the infection). Cell type and time point are not known. Sequences were obtained from PBMCs or a T cell subset sorted from them (not recorded which). CDR3 protein: CASSQVDRNTEAFF. CDR3 DNA: TGCGCCAGCAGCCAAGTAGACAGAAACACTGAAGCTTTCTTT.